Sequencing of this TCR beta chain was carried out in a study of cytomegalovirus exposure and HLA in healthy donors. Study overall: Researchers found that approximately 77% of 398 genotyped donors fell within the Caucasian-associated ancestry cluster. General study results and limits: Cytomegalovirus status, reportedly, was diagnosed with high specificity and sensitivity by the classifier. The majority of CMV-associated TCR beta chains were reported as apparently HLA-restricted in a later analysis.

This PCR relied on a set of 60 Vbeta primers and 13 Jbeta primers. Only in-frame clones appear in the TCRdb table, and some are missing; sequencing was by immunoSEQ multiplex PCR. Among tens of thousands of clones listed, about 78% were seen once. V was cut by 8 bases and J by 1 base, with 12 bases left in between. The CDR3 covers 14 residues. Germline loops: CDR1 WSHSY, CDR2 SAAADI. This clone was observed a handful of times. Its matching antigen is unknown. The receptor was derived from a woman aged 25-40 years in good health and CMV-seronegative. This rearrangement joins TRBV10-2 to TRBJ1-3, with D maybe TRBD1 (5 bases). The specimen sequenced was PBMCs. CDR3 residues: CASQGRGSGNTIYF. The CDR3, as DNA: TGCGCCAGCCAAGGCCGGGGGTCTGGAAACACCATATATTTT.